The clone carrying this T cell receptor (beta chain) was counted only a few times. The CDR3 is 13 amino acids. CDR1 and CDR2 from the germline V gene are KGHSH and LQKENI. Trimming cost V 5 bases and J 4 bases, with 9 bases left between them. This sample was taken from a study of blood T cell repertoires in COVID-19. Study overall: The United States, Italy and Spain supplied acute and convalescent COVID-19 samples. The cDNA or gDNA used as material had been derived from T cells, B-cell-depleted T cells, or PBMCs.

Original processing methods: The assay estimated nucleated cells by amplifying reference gene primers. The data were produced by immunoSEQ multiplex PCR, yet TCRdb's version contains in-frame clones alone and is incomplete. That table is the source of V, J and clone size, and D and trimming were worked out from the DNA. The sample yields 130,000 to 150,000 clones, over 80% seen once. What was sequenced was peripheral blood. The clonotype comes from a man in his fifties or sixties who had recovered from COVID-19. The chain joins TRBV18 to TRBJ2-1; D is uncertain. The CDR3 DNA reads TGTGCCAGCTCAGAGGCAGAATACAATGAGCAGTTCTTC. Translation gives CASSEAEYNEQFF.